This TCR beta chain was captured by sequencing in a study of T cell repertoires in cytomegalovirus infection. In the study overall: TCR beta signatures that were public indicated CMV infection and matching HLA type. Overall study findings and caveats: HLA-C-restricted, CMV-specific TCR beta clonotypes were dominant ex vivo.

This clonotype has only a few counts. Its antigen remains unknown. TCRdb re-called the reads through MiXCR, storing one row per CDR3 protein. The sample lists roughly 860,000 distinct CDR3 sequences; around a third were seen once. This CDR3 region has 11 residues. The germline V gene has CDR1 LGHNT and CDR2 FRNRAP. The V and J ends lost 5 bases and 7 bases respectively, with 8 bases between them. The sample here was cultured CD8+ T cells from PBMCs, taken from culture after CMV antigen stimulation. The chain uses TRBV12-5 and TRBJ2-5; unclear D gene. The receptor was isolated from a human donor in good health (CMV status not recorded). Some clones in this sample may be carry-over from other donors' samples. The chain's CDR3 is CASGGPGTQYF. The CDR3, as DNA: TGTGCTAGTGGTGGACCAGGGACCCAGTACTTC.